The clone carrying this T cell receptor (beta chain) was detected many times. The data are from a study of T cells in Graves' hyperthyroidism and ophthalmopathy. Patients aged 18 to 65 had newly diagnosed hyperthyroidism that had lasted under 2 months. The blood sample predates any ophthalmopathy symptoms, coming from first hyperthyroidism diagnosis. TCR beta CDR3 region amplification was performed from RNA transcripts. A first-round RT-PCR of the TCR CDR3 used the HTBI primer set. From the multiplex PCR reads, TCRdb called clonotypes with MiXCR, one entry per CDR3 protein. The sample records under 300,000 distinct CDR3 sequences, approximately 14% being singletons. Germline V gene sequence: CDR1 KGHSH, CDR2 LQKENI. With 2 bases removed from V and 4 bases from J, the gap between germline ends came to 21 bases. This CDR3 spans 18 amino acids.

This TCR was recovered from a woman in her thirties or forties with Graves' hyperthyroidism that later progressed to Graves' ophthalmopathy. The chain carries TRBV18 and TRBJ2-1; tentative D call: TRBD2 (5 bases). Sequences were obtained from blood. The DNA for the CDR3 is TGTGCCAGCTCACCATTCGTCCCGGGAACTGGAGCATACAATGAGCAGTTCTTC. This encodes CASSPFVPGTGAYNEQFF.